The T cell receptor (beta chain) under discussion was sequenced for a study of blood T cell repertoires in COVID-19. Overall study context: From the United States, Italy and Spain came samples of acute and convalescent COVID-19. T cells, B-cell-depleted T cells, or PBMCs provided the cDNA or gDNA that served as material.

The CDR3 is made up of 15 amino acids. Trimming took off 3 bases at V and 2 bases at J, with 14 bases between the two ends. Germline V lookup: CDR1 SGHNT, CDR2 YYREEE (reference sequence). Under the authors' procedure: By means of reference gene primer amplification, nucleated cell counts were estimated. Profiled with immunoSEQ multiplex PCR; TCRdb holds only in-frame clones, not every one. Clone size and the V and J calls come from that table; the DNA yielded D and trimming. The data hold 200,000 to 250,000 clones, with roughly 94% observed a single time. The origin of this receptor is a young man with acute or convalescent COVID-19. V is TRBV5-4 and J is TRBJ2-5, with a possible D match to TRBD2 (5 bases). The material sequenced was peripheral blood. The CDR3 DNA sequence: TGTGCCAGCAGCTCCCGGTTAGCGAGTCAAGAGACCCAGTACTTC. It yields the protein CASSSRLASQETQYF.